This TCR beta chain originates from a study of cytomegalovirus exposure and HLA in healthy donors. The PCR employed 60 Vbeta primers together with 13 Jbeta primers. Authors' data handling: Some 12 million shared chains were among the roughly 78 million unique TCR beta chains that a later analysis counted. The method was immunoSEQ multiplex PCR; TCRdb's version includes in-frame clones alone and lacks a portion of them. That table furnishes V, J and clone size, whereas the DNA furnished D and trimming. Among 100,000 to 150,000 clones listed, around 66% were seen once. About this clone: What it binds is unknown.

Broader study findings: Reportedly, fewer N-insertions than the approximately 650-donor mean appeared in an Asian-associated ancestry cluster in a later analysis.

The sequencing sample was made of PBMCs. This receptor was identified in a woman between 35 and 50 years old in good health and CMV-seropositive.

The CDR3 DNA follows: TGCGCCAGCAGCTGGGGGGGGCAGGGATCGTCTGGAAACACCATATATTTT. Encoded protein: CASSWGGQGSSGNTIYF. The chain uses TRBV5-1 and TRBJ1-3, with a weak D call TRBD1 (6 bases). The V gene lost 3 bases and the J gene lost 1 base, with 17 bases spanning the gap. The CDR3 is made up of 17 amino acids. CDR1 and CDR2 (germline): SGHRS, YFSETQ.